The following is a T cell receptor beta chain sequence with its context. The authors' processing: By means of reference gene primer amplification, nucleated cell counts were estimated. The repertoire was sequenced with immunoSEQ multiplex PCR; TCRdb's copy has only in-frame clones and lacks some. V and J calls plus clone size are reproduced from that table; the DNA served to infer D and trimming. Here the sample spans 84,000 or so clones, around 80% being singletons. This specimen comes from a study of blood T cell repertoires in COVID-19. Study-wide background: T cells, B-cell-depleted T cells, or PBMCs supplied cDNA or gDNA.

The TCR originated in an elderly woman with acute or convalescent COVID-19. The sample comprised peripheral blood.

The CDR3 protein is CASRATGEGGYTF. The DNA of the CDR3 is TGTGCCAGCAGAGCGACAGGGGAGGGTGGCTACACCTTC. The rearrangement uses TRBV6-5 and TRBJ1-2, with 8 bases aligning to TRBD1. Germline assignment: CDR1 MNHEY and CDR2 SVGAGI. Trimming took 6 bases from V and 7 from J; bases not matched to a gene: 7. This CDR3 has 13 residues.